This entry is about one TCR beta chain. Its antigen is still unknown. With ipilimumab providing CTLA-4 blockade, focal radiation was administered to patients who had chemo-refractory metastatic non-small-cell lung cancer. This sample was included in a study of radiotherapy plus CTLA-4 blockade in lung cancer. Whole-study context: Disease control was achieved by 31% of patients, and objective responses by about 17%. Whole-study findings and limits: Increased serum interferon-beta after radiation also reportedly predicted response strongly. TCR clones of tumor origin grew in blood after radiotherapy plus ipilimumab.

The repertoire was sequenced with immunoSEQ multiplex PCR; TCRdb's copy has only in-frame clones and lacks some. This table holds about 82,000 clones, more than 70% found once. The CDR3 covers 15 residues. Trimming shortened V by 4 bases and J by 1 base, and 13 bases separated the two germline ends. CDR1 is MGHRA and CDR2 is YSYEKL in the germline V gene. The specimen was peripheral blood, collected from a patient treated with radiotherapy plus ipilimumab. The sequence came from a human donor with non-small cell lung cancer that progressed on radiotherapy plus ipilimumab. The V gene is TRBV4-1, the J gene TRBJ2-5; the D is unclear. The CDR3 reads CASSPARKPQETQYF. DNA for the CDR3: TGCGCCAGCAGCCCCGCCAGGAAACCCCAAGAGACCCAGTACTTC.